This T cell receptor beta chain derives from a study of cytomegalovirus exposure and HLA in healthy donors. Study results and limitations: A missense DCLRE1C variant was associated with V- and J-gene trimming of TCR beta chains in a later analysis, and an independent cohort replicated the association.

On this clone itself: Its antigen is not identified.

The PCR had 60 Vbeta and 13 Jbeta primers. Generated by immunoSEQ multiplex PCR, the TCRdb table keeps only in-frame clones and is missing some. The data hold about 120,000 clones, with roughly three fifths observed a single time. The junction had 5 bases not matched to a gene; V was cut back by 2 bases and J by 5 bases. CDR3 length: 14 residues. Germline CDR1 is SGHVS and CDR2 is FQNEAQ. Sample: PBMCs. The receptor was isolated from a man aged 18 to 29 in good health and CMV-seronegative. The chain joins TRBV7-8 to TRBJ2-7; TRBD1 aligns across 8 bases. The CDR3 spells CASSLSRTGNEQYF. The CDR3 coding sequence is TGTGCCAGCAGCTTATCCCGGACAGGGAACGAGCAGTACTTC.